A single sample is the source of the 24 T cell receptor beta chains below, sequenced in a study of PD-L1 blockade in urothelial cancer. Sequenced by immunoSEQ multiplex PCR; TCRdb stores in-frame clones only, minus some. The table includes 55,000 to 85,000 clones, roughly nine tenths detected once. Sequences were derived from PBMCs, sampled around atezolizumab (anti-PD-L1) treatment. The receptor source for this set is a man between 60 and 75 years old with urothelial cancer.

V is TRBV5-1 and J is TRBJ2-2; 14 bases are shared with TRBD2. This CDR3 contains 17 residues. V trimming: 3 bases; J trimming: 6 bases; junction bases outside the gene matches: 7. Germline V gene data show CDR1 as SGHRS and CDR2 as YFSETQ. DNA of the CDR3: TGCGCCAGCAGCTCGCCGACTAGCGGGAGGGGCGCCGGGGAGCTGTTTTTT. Protein product: CASSSPTSGRGAGELFF.

The chain is built from TRBV5-8 and TRBJ2-1; TRBD2 might be the D (6 bases). Germline lookup yields CDR1 SGHTS and CDR2 YDEGEE. The V end was cut by 1 base, the J end by 4 bases, with 15 bases between. CDR3 length equals 16 residues. The CDR3 is CASSLSGGIGYNEQFF. The CDR3 DNA sequence: TGTGCCAGCAGCTTGTCTGGCGGGATAGGGTACAATGAGCAGTTCTTC.

The chain has TRBV10-3 and TRBJ2-1; tentatively, D is TRBD1 (5 bases). Deletions cut 6 bases from V and 3 bases from J, with 12 bases between. CDR3 length equals 14 residues. Germline values: CDR1 ENHRY, CDR2 SYGVKD. The CDR3 sequence: CAISRDGHYNEQFF. As DNA, the CDR3 is TGTGCCATCAGCAGGGATGGTCACTACAATGAGCAGTTCTTC.

DNA for the CDR3: TGTGCCAGCAGCTTCGGGGGAGTGAACACTGAAGCTTTCTTT. Protein product: CASSFGGVNTEAFF. The chain uses TRBV7-9 and TRBJ1-1; weak D call: TRBD1 (5 bases). The CDR3 totals 14 residues. Trimming cost V 3 bases and J 0 bases, with 8 bases left between them. Germline V lookup: CDR1 SEHNR, CDR2 FQNEAQ (reference sequence).

The chain has TRBV21-1 and TRBJ2-1; whether TRBD1, the table's D call, matches the DNA was not checked. TRBV21-1 constitutes a pseudogene. This CDR3 comprises 16 residues. The CDR3 reads CASSKPRDRGSGEQFF. In nucleotides, the CDR3 is TGTGCCAGCAGCAAGCCCCGGGACAGGGGGTCGGGTGAGCAGTTCTTC.

The chain couples TRBV7-9 to TRBJ2-3; the D is unclear. Deletions cut 6 bases from V and 3 bases from J, with 7 bases between. Germline loops: CDR1 SEHNR, CDR2 FQNEAQ (reference sequence). The CDR3 is made up of 12 amino acids. For the CDR3, the DNA is TGTGCCAGCAGTTTACCAACAGATACGCAGTATTTT. Translating gives CASSLPTDTQYF.

The gene calls are TRBV5-1 and TRBJ2-3, with TRBD2 matching 7 bases. Germline loops: CDR1 SGHRS, CDR2 YFSETQ. Trimming removed 4 bases from V and 2 bases from J; junction bases left unmatched: 7. This CDR3 contains 15 residues. This CDR3 is CASSISSGVTDTQYF. CDR3 nucleotide sequence: TGCGCCAGCAGCATCTCTAGCGGAGTCACAGATACGCAGTATTTT.

V is TRBV4-3 and J is TRBJ2-3; D remains unclear. The germline CDR1 and CDR2 sequences are LGHNA and YSLEER. Trimming pared 0 bases from V and 6 bases from J, leaving 7 bases between. This CDR3 comprises 13 residues. The CDR3 here is CASSQEENDTQYF. CDR3 nucleotides: TGCGCCAGCAGCCAAGAGGAGAACGATACGCAGTATTTT.

This rearrangement joins TRBV7-9 to TRBJ1-1; maybe TRBD1 (6 bases). Trimming pared 1 base from V and 6 bases from J, leaving 9 bases between. Looked up from germline, CDR1 is SEHNR and CDR2 is FQNEAQ (reference sequence). The CDR3 is 13 residues long. CDR3 bases: TGTGCCAGCAGCTTAGTACAGGGCGCTGAAGCTTTCTTT. Protein: CASSLVQGAEAFF.

V and J are TRBV5-1 and TRBJ1-1; no clear D gene. Germline V gives CDR1 SGHRS, CDR2 YFSETQ. Trimming removed 0 bases at V and 0 bases at J, with 9 bases between. The CDR3 loop spans 15 amino acids. The CDR3 DNA reads TGCGCCAGCAGCTTGGCCGGCGGAATGAACACTGAAGCTTTCTTT. Translated: CASSLAGGMNTEAFF.

The chain recombines TRBV30 with TRBJ1-4; D is undetermined. The CDR3 runs 13 residues. V lost 3 bases to trimming and J lost 14 bases, with 19 bases between them. CDR1 and CDR2 (germline): GTSNPN, SVGIG (reference sequence). The CDR3: CAWRRQPKEGLFF. In DNA form, the CDR3 reads TGTGCCTGGAGACGGCAACCGAAAGAGGGCCTGTTTTTT.

Here the CDR3 DNA reads TGTGCCAGCAGCGGGACTAGCGGGAGTAGCGAGCAGTACTTC. Residues: CASSGTSGSSEQYF. V is TRBV28 and J is TRBJ2-7; 14 bases match TRBD2. CDR3 length: 14 residues. V shed 6 bases and J 6 bases; nucleotides not matched to a gene: 4. Per germline, CDR1 MDHEN and CDR2 SYDVKM.

This clone was detected once. The junction differs from germline at one of its ends, possibly a read error. The chain recombines TRBV6-5 with TRBJ2-1; tentatively, D is TRBD1 (6 bases). This CDR3 has 14 residues. Germline CDR1 reads MNHEY; CDR2 reads SVGAGI. The CDR3 protein is CASSPEAGTRAGVF. For the CDR3, the DNA is TGTGCCAGCAGCCCCGAAGCCGGGACAAGGGCCGGGGTCTTC.

CDR3 amino acids: CASSSRRSEKLFF. CDR3 sequence (DNA): TGTGCCAGCAGCTCGAGGAGGAGTGAAAAACTGTTTTTT. The chain is built from TRBV7-2 and TRBJ1-4; no definite D call. The CDR3 sequence is 13 residues long. Trimming left V 4 bases short and J 7 bases short, with 10 bases between. Germline V gene data show CDR1 as SGHTA and CDR2 as FQGNSA.

The chain combines TRBV11-2 with TRBJ2-3; 9 nucleotides align to TRBD2. The CDR3 is made up of 13 amino acids. V shed 11 bases and J 3 bases; nucleotides not matched to a gene: 6. Germline CDR1 and CDR2: SGHAT and FQNNGV. In DNA form, the CDR3 reads TGTGCCCTCGGGACTAGCCTTACAGATACGCAGTATTTT. It specifies CALGTSLTDTQYF.

The chain is built from TRBV25-1 and TRBJ2-2; the match to TRBD2 covers 13 bases. The junction had 3 bases not matched to a gene; V was cut back by 5 bases and J by 3 bases. CDR3 length equals 16 residues. The germline V gene has CDR1 MGHDK and CDR2 SYGVNS. Here the CDR3 reads CASSTSGGAYTGELFF. CDR3 coding DNA: TGTGCCAGCAGTACTAGCGGGGGGGCCTACACCGGGGAGCTGTTTTTT.

This chain uses TRBV28 with TRBJ2-5; 9 nucleotides line up with TRBD1. CDR1 and CDR2 from the germline V gene are MDHEN and SYDVKM. Trimming took 5 bases from V and 4 from J; bases not matched to a gene: 8. The CDR3 length is 15 residues. CDR3 in amino acids: CASSKTGTGRETQYF. The DNA of the CDR3 is TGTGCCAGCAGTAAAACCGGGACAGGGCGAGAGACCCAGTACTTC.

The rearrangement links TRBV6-1 to TRBJ2-7; weak D call: TRBD1 (6 bases). Trimming took 7 bases from V and 0 from J, leaving 13 bases between them. Germline CDR1 MNHNS, CDR2 SASEGT. CDR3 size: 14 residues. CDR3: CASNPTGASYEQYF. The CDR3 DNA follows: TGTGCCAGCAACCCGACAGGTGCCTCCTACGAGCAGTACTTC.

The CDR3 reads CASSQGGSFDEQYF. CDR3 sequence (DNA): TGCGCCAGCAGCCAAGGCGGGAGTTTCGACGAGCAGTACTTC. The chain links TRBV4-3 to TRBJ2-7; TRBD2 aligns across 7 bases. CDR1 and CDR2 (germline): LGHNA, YSLEER. Trimming cost V 1 base and J 5 bases; bases outside gene matches: 5. The CDR3 is made up of 14 amino acids.

V gene TRBV29-1 combines with J gene TRBJ1-1; D remains unclear. Trimming took off 2 bases at V and 4 bases at J, with 11 bases between the two ends. CDR3 length: 13 amino acids. The V gene's germline CDR1 is SQVTM and CDR2 ANQGSEA. Written as DNA, the CDR3 is TGCAGCGTTGAACAGTCTCCGTCCACTGAAGCTTTCTTT. This sequence encodes CSVEQSPSTEAFF.

The chain employs TRBV14 and TRBJ2-7, with 8 bases lining up with TRBD2. The CDR3 length is 16 residues. The J segment lost 1 base and the V segment lost 4 bases, leaving 9 bases of the junction unmatched. Per germline, CDR1 SGHDN and CDR2 FVKESK. The CDR3 DNA reads TGTGCCAGCAGCCTCCTAAGGCGGGAGGTGTCCTACGAGCAGTACTTC. Translated, it gives CASSLLRREVSYEQYF.

This chain uses TRBV6-5 with TRBJ2-7; no clear D. Germline V gives CDR1 MNHEY, CDR2 SVGAGI. The CDR3 has 12 amino acids. V gave up 6 bases and J gave up 3 bases, with 9 bases separating them. This CDR3 reads CASRNSIYEQYF. The CDR3 DNA follows: TGTGCCAGCAGGAACAGTATCTACGAGCAGTACTTC.

The chain couples TRBV2 to TRBJ2-7, with 9 bases aligning to TRBD1. V shed 8 bases and J 7 bases; nucleotides not matched to a gene: 9. This CDR3 comprises 13 residues. Germline V gene lookup returns CDR1 SNHLY and CDR2 FYNNEI. CDR3 coding DNA: TGTGCCAGCCGGGGACAGGGCGGCGAGGAGCAGTACTTC. It codes for CASRGQGGEEQYF.

This chain links TRBV10-3 with TRBJ2-3, with 7 nucleotides matching TRBD1. Germline V lookup: CDR1 ENHRY, CDR2 SYGVKD. V trimming: 5 bases; J trimming: 4 bases; junction bases outside the gene matches: 9. CDR3 length: 15 amino acids. CDR3 region: CAISTGVNRPDTQYF. For the CDR3, the DNA is TGTGCCATCAGTACAGGGGTGAATCGGCCAGATACGCAGTATTTT.